Sequencing of this TCR beta chain was carried out in a study of T cells in localized non-small cell lung cancer. This clone was detected only a few times. Its antigen is unidentified. Points from the study as a whole: Because only a single region of the tumor was sequenced, heterogeneity remains possible. Of the tissues analyzed, uninvolved adjacent lung showed maximal T cell clonality, greater than tumor. Of the top 100 tumor clones, median around 62 were in adjacent lung, 25 to 30 among its top 100.

The J segment lost 0 bases and the V segment lost 1 base, leaving 5 bases of the junction unmatched. The CDR3 has 16 amino acids. The V gene's germline CDR1 is LNHNV and CDR2 YYDKDF (reference sequence). The data were produced by immunoSEQ multiplex PCR, yet TCRdb's version contains in-frame clones alone and is incomplete. The sample lists 2,500 to 3,000 clones; around 26% were seen once. The chain joins TRBV15 to TRBJ1-1; TRBD1 matches 7 bases. The sample here was normal lung tissue next to the tumor, taken before any cancer treatment. The TCR sequence derives from a female donor over 55 with stage I squamous cell lung carcinoma. The CDR3 DNA reads as TGTGCCACCAGCAGAGGTGTGACAGGGATGAACACTGAAGCTTTCTTT. Translation: CATSRGVTGMNTEAFF. Supplemented by reference TRBV15 and TRBJ1-1, the full variable domain reads DAMVIQNPRYQVTQFGKPVTLSCSQTLNHNVMYWYQQKSSQAPKLLFHYYDKDFNNEADTPDNFQSRRPNTSFCFLDIRSPGLGDTAMYLCATSRGVTGMNTEAFFGQGTRLTVV.